The T cell receptor (beta chain) described here comes from a study of PD-1 blockade in classical Hodgkin lymphoma. Study-level results: Repertoire differences lack defined causes, possibly disease activity or prior therapy. It was reported that newly diagnosed patients had less baseline TCR diversity than healthy donors.

Germline V gene data show CDR1 as LGHNA and CDR2 as YSLEER. V was clipped by 1 base and J by 3 bases, with 9 bases between them. This CDR3 is built from 14 residues. Each patient relapsed following autologous stem cell transplantation, and prior brentuximab vedotin exposure differed. Profiling relied on immunoSEQ multiplex PCR, and the TCRdb table lists in-frame clones only, not all of them. The table includes roughly 34,000 clones, approximately 82% detected once. Concerning this clone: No antigen is known for it.

This receptor was taken from a human donor with classical Hodgkin lymphoma. The rearrangement uses TRBV4-3 and TRBJ2-5; no definite D call. The starting material was peripheral blood mononuclear cells (PBMCs), obtained before the second cycle of nivolumab. This CDR3 is CASSQGGRKETQYF. CDR3 sequence (DNA): TGCGCCAGCAGCCAAGGGGGAAGGAAAGAGACCCAGTACTTC.